Many counts were recorded for the clone carrying this T cell receptor beta chain. Antigen specificity is unknown. In TCRdb, the 5' RACE reads were re-called with MiXCR into one record per CDR3 protein. The data hold hundreds of thousands of distinct CDR3 sequences, with 6% to 6.5% observed a single time. The germline V gene has CDR1 SGDLS and CDR2 YYNGEE. The length of the CDR3 is 14 residues. V gave up 1 base and J gave up 4 bases, with 11 bases separating them. The data stem from a study of identical twins. Whole-study results and caveats: Cord blood beta clonotypes present at high abundance carried fewer insertions; no such pattern appeared in memory repertoires. Monozygotic twins shared more out-of-frame TCR alpha than recombination models predicted.

Every one of the donors was a healthy Caucasian. The chain links TRBV9 to TRBJ2-5, with D perhaps matching TRBD2 (5 bases). The clonotype originates from a man aged 18 to 30 in good health. Input material: naive T cells sorted from blood. The CDR3, as DNA: TGTGCCAGCAGCGTAATGGGCGGACTAGAGACCCAGTACTTC. It specifies CASSVMGGLETQYF.